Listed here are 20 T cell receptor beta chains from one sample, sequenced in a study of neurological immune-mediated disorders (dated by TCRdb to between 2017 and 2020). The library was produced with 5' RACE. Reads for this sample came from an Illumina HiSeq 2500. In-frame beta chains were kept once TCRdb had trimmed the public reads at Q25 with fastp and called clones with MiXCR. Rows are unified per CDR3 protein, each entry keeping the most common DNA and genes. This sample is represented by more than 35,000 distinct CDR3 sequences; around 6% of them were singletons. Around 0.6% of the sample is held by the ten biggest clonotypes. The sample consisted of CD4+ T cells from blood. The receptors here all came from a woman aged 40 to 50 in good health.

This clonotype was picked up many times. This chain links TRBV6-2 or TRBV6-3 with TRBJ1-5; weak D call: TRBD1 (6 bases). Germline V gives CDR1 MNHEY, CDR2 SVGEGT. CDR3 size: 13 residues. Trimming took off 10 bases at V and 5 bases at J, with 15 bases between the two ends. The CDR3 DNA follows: TGTGCCACACGGGACACTGGAGATCAGCCCCAGCATTTT. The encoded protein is CATRDTGDQPQHF.

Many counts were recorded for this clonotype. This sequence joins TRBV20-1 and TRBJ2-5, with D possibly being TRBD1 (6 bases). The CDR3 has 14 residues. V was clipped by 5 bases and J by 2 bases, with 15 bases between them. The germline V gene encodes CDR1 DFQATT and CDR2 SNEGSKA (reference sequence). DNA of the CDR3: TGCAGTGCTGCAAAACCAGGGGATCAAGAGACCCAGTACTTC. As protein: CSAAKPGDQETQYF.

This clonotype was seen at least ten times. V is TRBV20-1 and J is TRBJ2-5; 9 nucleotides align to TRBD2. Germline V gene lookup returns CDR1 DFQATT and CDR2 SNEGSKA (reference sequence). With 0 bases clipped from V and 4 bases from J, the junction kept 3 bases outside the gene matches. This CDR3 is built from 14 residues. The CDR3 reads CSARDVAGAETQYF. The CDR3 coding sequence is TGCAGTGCTAGAGATGTAGCGGGGGCAGAGACCCAGTACTTC.

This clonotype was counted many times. The CDR3 is CSVTRGAGYGYTF. Here the CDR3 DNA reads TGCAGCGTTACCAGGGGGGCTGGCTATGGCTACACCTTC. The chain joins TRBV29-1 to TRBJ1-2; 7 bases line up with TRBD1. V shed 5 bases, J shed 4 bases, and the junction held 7 bases outside the gene matches. CDR3 size: 13 residues. Germline CDR1 is SQVTM and CDR2 is ANQGSEA.

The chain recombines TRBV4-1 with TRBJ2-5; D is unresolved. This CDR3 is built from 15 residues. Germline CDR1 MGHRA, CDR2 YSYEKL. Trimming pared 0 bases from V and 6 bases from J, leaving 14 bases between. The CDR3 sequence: CASSQDEAPEQTQYF. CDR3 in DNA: TGCGCCAGCAGCCAAGACGAGGCCCCAGAACAGACCCAGTACTTC.

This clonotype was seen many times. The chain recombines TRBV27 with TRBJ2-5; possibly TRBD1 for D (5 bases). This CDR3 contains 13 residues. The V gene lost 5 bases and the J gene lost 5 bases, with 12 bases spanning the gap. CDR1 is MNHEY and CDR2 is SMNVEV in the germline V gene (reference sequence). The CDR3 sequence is CASSPQGWETQYF. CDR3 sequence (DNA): TGTGCCAGCAGTCCCCAGGGTTGGGAGACCCAGTACTTC.

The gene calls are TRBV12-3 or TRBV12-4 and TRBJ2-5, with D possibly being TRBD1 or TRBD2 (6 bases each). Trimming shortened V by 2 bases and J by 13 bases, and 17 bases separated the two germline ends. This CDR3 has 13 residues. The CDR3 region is CASSLSEGGEGYF. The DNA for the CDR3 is TGTGCCAGCAGTTTATCGGAGGGGGGAGAAGGGTACTTC.

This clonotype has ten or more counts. CDR3 amino acids: CASSRTAGSEQFF. The CDR3 DNA follows: TGCGCCAGCAGCAGGACAGCGGGGAGTGAGCAGTTCTTC. This rearrangement joins TRBV5-1 to TRBJ2-1, with D tentatively TRBD2 (7 bases). The CDR3 has 13 amino acids. The ends were cut back, 4 bases at V and 9 bases at J, with 14 bases in the middle. CDR1 is SGHRS and CDR2 is YFSETQ in the germline V gene.

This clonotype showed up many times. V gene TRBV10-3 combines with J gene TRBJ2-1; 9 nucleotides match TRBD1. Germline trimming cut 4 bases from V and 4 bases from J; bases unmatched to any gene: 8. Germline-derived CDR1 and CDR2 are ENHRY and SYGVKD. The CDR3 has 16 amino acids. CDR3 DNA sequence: TGTGCCATCAGTGTCATTCCGGGACAGGGTTACAATGAGCAGTTCTTC. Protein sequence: CAISVIPGQGYNEQFF.

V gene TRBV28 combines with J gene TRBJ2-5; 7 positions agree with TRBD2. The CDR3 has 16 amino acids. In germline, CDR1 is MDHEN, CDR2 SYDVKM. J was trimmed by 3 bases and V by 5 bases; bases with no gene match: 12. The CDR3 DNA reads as TGTGCCAGCAGTGTGAAGCGGGGAACTGTTAAAGAGACCCAGTACTTC. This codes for CASSVKRGTVKETQYF.

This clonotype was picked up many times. The DNA for the CDR3 is TGTGCCAGCAGCGGCTTGGGCGTTACGGCCGGGGAGCTGTTTTTT. It yields the protein CASSGLGVTAGELFF. The rearrangement uses TRBV5-5 and TRBJ2-2; D call uncertain. The germline V and J ends were trimmed by 4 bases and 6 bases, with 16 bases remaining between them. The CDR3 runs to 15 residues. The germline gives CDR1 SGHKS, CDR2 YYEKEE (reference sequence).

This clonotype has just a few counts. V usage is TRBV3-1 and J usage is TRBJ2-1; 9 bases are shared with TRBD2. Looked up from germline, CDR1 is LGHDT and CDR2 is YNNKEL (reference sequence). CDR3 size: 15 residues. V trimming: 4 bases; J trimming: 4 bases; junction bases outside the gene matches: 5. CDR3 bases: TGTGCCAGCAGCCCCCAGAGCGGGAGGTACAATGAGCAGTTCTTC. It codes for CASSPQSGRYNEQFF.

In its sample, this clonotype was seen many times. For the CDR3, the DNA is TGTGCCAGCAGACCATACAGGGAGTACGAGCAGTACTTC. It encodes CASRPYREYEQYF. The chain carries TRBV7-9 and TRBJ2-7; maybe TRBD1 (6 bases). This CDR3 spans 13 amino acids. In germline, CDR1 is SEHNR, CDR2 FQNEAQ (reference sequence). Trimming cost V 6 bases and J 4 bases, with 13 bases left between them.

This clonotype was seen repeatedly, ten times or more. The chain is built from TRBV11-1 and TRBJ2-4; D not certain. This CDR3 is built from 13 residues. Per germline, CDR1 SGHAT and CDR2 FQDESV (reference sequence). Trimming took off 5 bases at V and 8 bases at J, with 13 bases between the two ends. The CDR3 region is CASSGKRRDIQYF. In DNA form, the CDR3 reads TGTGCCAGCAGCGGGAAGAGAAGGGACATTCAGTACTTC.

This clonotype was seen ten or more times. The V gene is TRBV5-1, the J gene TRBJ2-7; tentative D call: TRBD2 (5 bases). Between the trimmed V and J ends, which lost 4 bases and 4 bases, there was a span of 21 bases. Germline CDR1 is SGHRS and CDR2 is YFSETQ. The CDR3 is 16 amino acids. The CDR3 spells CASSRSQDTRRYEQYF. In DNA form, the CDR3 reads TGCGCCAGCAGCCGCTCTCAGGATACTAGGAGGTACGAGCAGTACTTC.

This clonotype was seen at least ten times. CDR3 nucleotides: TGCAGCGTGTCCGAACGGGGGAACCAAAACATTCAGTACTTC. This encodes CSVSERGNQNIQYF. This chain links TRBV29-1 with TRBJ2-4; TRBD2 might be the D (6 bases). The CDR3 covers 14 residues. V dropped 6 bases and J dropped 5 bases, with 17 bases sitting between them. In germline, CDR1 is SQVTM, CDR2 ANQGSEA.

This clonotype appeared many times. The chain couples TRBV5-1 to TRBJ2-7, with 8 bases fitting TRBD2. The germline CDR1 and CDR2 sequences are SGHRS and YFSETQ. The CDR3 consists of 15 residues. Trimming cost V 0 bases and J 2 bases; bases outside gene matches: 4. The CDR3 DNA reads TGCGCCAGCAGCTTGGACCGGGAGGGCCCCTACGAGCAGTACTTC. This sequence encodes CASSLDREGPYEQYF.

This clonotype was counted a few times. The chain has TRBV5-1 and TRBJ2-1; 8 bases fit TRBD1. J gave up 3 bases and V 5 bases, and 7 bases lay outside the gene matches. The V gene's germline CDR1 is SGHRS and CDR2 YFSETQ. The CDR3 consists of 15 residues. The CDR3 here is CASSRRGQDYNEQFF. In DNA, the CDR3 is TGCGCCAGCAGTCGCCGGGGACAGGACTACAATGAGCAGTTCTTC.

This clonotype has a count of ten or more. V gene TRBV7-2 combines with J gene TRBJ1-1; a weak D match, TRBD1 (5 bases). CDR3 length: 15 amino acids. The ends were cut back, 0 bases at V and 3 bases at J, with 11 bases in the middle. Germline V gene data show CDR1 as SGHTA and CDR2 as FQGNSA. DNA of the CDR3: TGTGCCAGCAGCTTAGCCTACAGACAGTACACTGAAGCTTTCTTT. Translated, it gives CASSLAYRQYTEAFF.

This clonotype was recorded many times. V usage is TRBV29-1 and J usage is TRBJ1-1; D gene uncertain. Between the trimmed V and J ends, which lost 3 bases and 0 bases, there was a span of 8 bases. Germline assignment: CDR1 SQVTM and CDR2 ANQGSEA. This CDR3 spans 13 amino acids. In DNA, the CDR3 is TGCAGCGTTGAGGGCAGGATGAACACTGAAGCTTTCTTT. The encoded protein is CSVEGRMNTEAFF.